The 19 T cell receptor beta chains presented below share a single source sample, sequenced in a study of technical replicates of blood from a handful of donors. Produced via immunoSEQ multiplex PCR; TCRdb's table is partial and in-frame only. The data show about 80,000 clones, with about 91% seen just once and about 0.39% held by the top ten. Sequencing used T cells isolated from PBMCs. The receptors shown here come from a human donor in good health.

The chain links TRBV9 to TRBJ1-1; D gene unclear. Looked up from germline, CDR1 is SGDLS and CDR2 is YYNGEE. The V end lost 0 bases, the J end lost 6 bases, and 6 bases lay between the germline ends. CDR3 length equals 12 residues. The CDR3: CASSVDEAEAFF. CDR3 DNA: TGTGCCAGCAGCGTAGATGAGGCTGAAGCTTTCTTT.

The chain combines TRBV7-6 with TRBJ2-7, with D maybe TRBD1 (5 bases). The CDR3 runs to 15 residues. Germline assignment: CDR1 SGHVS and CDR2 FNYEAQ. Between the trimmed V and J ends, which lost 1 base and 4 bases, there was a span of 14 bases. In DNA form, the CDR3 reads TGTGCCAGCAGCTTAGAAAGGACATCTAATTACGAGCAGTACTTC. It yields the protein CASSLERTSNYEQYF.

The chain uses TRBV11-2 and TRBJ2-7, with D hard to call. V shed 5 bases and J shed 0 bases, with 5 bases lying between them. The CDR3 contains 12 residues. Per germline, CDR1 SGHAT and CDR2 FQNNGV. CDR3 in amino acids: CASSPFSYEQYF. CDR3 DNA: TGTGCCAGCAGCCCGTTCTCCTACGAGCAGTACTTC. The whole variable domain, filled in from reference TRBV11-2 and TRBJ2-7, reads EAGVAQSPRYKIIEKRQSVAFWCNPISGHATLYWYQQILGQGPKLLIQFQNNGVVDDSQLPKDRFSAERLKGVDSTLKIQPAKLEDSAVYLCASSPFSYEQYFGPGTRLTVT.

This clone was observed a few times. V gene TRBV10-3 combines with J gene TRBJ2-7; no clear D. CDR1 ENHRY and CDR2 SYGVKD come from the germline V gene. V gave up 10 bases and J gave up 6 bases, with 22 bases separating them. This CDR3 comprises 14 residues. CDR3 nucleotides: TGTGCCACTCGGGTGAGTGTGGTTAGAGGCGAGCAGTACTTC. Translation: CATRVSVVRGEQYF.

The CDR3 DNA sequence: TGCGCCAGCAGCTTGACCGCGGGAGGGCCGCTCGAGCAGTACTTC. Its protein is CASSLTAGGPLEQYF. The chain is built from TRBV5-1 and TRBJ2-7; 9 bases map to TRBD2. Germline values: CDR1 SGHRS, CDR2 YFSETQ. J lost 6 bases, V lost 1 base, and 8 bases had no gene match. CDR3 size: 15 residues.

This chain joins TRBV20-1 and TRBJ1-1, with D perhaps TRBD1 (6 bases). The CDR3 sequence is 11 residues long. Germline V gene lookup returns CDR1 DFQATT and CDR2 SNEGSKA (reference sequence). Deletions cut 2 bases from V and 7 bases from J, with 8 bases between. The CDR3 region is CSARMDSEAFF. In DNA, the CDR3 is TGCAGTGCTAGAATGGACAGTGAAGCTTTCTTT.

The CDR3 DNA is TGTGCCAGCTCACCTGGAGAATACGAGCAGTACTTC. Its protein product is CASSPGEYEQYF. The chain carries TRBV18 and TRBJ2-7; D uncertain. The germline gives CDR1 KGHSH, CDR2 LQKENI. Trimming took off 3 bases at V and 4 bases at J, with 7 bases between the two ends. This CDR3 comprises 12 residues.

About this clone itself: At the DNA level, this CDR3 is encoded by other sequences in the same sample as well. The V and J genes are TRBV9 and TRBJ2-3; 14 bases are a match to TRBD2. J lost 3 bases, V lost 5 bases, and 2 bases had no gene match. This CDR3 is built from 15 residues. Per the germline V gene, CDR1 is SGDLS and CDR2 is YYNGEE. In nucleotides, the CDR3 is TGTGCCAGCAGTGGGACTAGCGGGAGTACAGATACGCAGTATTTT. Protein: CASSGTSGSTDTQYF.

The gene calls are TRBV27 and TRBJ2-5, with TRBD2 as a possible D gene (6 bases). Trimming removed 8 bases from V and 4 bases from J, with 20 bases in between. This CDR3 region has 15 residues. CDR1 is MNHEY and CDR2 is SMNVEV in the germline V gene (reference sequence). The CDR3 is CASSDSEVRGETQYF. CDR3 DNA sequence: TGTGCCAGCTCTGACAGCGAGGTGCGGGGAGAGACCCAGTACTTC.

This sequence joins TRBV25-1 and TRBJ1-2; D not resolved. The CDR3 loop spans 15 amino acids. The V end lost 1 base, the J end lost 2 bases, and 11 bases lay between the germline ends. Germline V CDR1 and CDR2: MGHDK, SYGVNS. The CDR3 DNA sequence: TGTGCCAGCAGTGAATTTGTAGGAGGGAACTATGGCTACACCTTC. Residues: CASSEFVGGNYGYTF.

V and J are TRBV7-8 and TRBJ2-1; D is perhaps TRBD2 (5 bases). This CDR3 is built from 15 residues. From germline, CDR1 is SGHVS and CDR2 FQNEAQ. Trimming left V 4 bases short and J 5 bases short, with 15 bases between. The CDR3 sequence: CASSSGLPENNEQFF. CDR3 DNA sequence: TGTGCCAGCAGCTCAGGACTCCCGGAAAACAATGAGCAGTTCTTC.

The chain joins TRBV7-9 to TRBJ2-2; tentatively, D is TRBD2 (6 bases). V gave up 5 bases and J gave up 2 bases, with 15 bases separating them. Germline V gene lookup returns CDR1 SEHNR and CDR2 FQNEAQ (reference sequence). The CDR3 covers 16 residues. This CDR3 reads CASSPLLGTNTGELFF. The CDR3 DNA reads TGTGCCAGCAGCCCCTTGCTGGGGACTAACACCGGGGAGCTGTTTTTT.

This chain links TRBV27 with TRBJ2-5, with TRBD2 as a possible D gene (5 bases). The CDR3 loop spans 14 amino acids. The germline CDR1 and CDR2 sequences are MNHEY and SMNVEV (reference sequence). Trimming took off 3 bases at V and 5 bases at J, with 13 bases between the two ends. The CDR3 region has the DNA TGTGCCAGCAGTTTGTCTAGCATGGTTGAGACCCAGTACTTC. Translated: CASSLSSMVETQYF.

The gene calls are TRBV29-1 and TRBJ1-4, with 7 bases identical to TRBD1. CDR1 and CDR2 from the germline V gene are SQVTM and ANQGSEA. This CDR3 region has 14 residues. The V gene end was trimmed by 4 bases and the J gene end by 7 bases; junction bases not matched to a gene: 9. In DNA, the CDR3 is TGCAGCGTTGTGATGCCGACAGGGAGTGAAAAACTGTTTTTT. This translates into CSVVMPTGSEKLFF.

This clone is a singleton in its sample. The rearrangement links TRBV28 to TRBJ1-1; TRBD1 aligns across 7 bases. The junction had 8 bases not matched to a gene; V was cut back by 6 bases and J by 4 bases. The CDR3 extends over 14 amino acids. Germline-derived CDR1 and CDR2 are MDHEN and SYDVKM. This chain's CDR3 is CASSLQGVGTEAFF. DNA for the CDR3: TGTGCCAGCAGCCTGCAGGGGGTGGGCACTGAAGCTTTCTTT.

CDR3 DNA: TGTGCCAGCAGTAAGGGACTAGCGGCTTACAATGAGCAGTTCTTC. This encodes CASSKGLAAYNEQFF. The chain couples TRBV6-5 to TRBJ2-1; 11 bases line up with TRBD2. The CDR3 runs 15 residues. The ends lost 5 bases at V and 4 bases at J; junction bases unmatched: 4. Germline V gene lookup returns CDR1 MNHEY and CDR2 SVGAGI.

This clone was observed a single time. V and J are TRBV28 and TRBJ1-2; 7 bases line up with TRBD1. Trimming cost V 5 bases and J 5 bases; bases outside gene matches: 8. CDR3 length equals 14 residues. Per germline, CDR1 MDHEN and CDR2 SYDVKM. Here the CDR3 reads CASSEEGAEYGYTF. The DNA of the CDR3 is TGTGCCAGCAGTGAAGAGGGGGCAGAGTATGGCTACACCTTC.

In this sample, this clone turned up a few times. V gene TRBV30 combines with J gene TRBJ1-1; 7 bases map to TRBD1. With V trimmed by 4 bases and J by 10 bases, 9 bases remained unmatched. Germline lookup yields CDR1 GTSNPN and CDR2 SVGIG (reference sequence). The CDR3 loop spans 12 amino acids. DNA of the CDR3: TGTGCCTGGACTAAAGAGGGGGCTTCAGCTTTCTTT. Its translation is CAWTKEGASAFF.

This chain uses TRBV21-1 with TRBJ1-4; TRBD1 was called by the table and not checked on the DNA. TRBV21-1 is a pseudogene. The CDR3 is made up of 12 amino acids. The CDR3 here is CASLASYEKLFF. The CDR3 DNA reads TGTGCCAGCTTGGCATCATACGAAAAACTGTTTTTT.